The 10 T cell receptor beta chains below were found in one sample sequenced in a study of sequential checkpoint blockade in melanoma. Measured with immunoSEQ multiplex PCR; TCRdb has only the in-frame clones, and not every one. The sample carries roughly 30,000 clones, around 80% recorded once. Treatment: randomized to nivolumab then ipilimumab (arm A) or the reverse (arm B). Sequencing was performed on CD8+ T cells sorted from blood (inferred from file names), taken from a patient given nivolumab and ipilimumab in sequence. These receptors originate from a human donor with melanoma.

The chain recombines TRBV7-9 with TRBJ2-1, with TRBD1 matching 11 bases. The CDR3 sequence is 15 residues long. The V segment lost 4 bases and the J segment 4 bases; nucleotides outside the gene matches: 3. Germline loops: CDR1 SEHNR, CDR2 FQNEAQ (reference sequence). The CDR3 protein is CASSSGTGGYNEQFF. The CDR3 DNA follows: TGTGCCAGCAGCTCCGGGACAGGGGGTTACAATGAGCAGTTCTTC.

The gene calls are TRBV13 and TRBJ1-4; D not certain. V was cut by 0 bases and J by 10 bases, with 15 bases left in between. The CDR3 is 15 amino acids. Per germline, CDR1 PRHDT and CDR2 FYEKMQ (reference sequence). CDR3: CASSLGRARRGKLFF. The CDR3 DNA is TGTGCCAGCAGCTTAGGGCGGGCACGCAGAGGAAAACTGTTTTTT.

CDR3 nucleotide sequence: TGTGCCAGCAGTTTATCCGGGACAGGGATCAATGAGCAGTTCTTC. Translated: CASSLSGTGINEQFF. The rearrangement joins TRBV28 to TRBJ2-1, with 9 bases that match TRBD1. Germline-derived CDR1 and CDR2 are MDHEN and SYDVKM. Germline trimming cut 1 base from V and 6 bases from J; bases unmatched to any gene: 4. The length of the CDR3 is 15 residues.

This chain links TRBV27 with TRBJ1-1; D ambiguous. Deletions cut 10 bases from V and 2 bases from J, with 20 bases between. Looked up from germline, CDR1 is MNHEY and CDR2 is SMNVEV (reference sequence). The CDR3 contains 15 residues. The CDR3, as DNA: TGTGCCACCAGAGCGAGGGAGTGGCCTAACACTGAAGCTTTCTTT. Translated: CATRAREWPNTEAFF.

The CDR3 here is CASSPVAGFDEQYF. CDR3 nucleotides: TGTGCCAGCAGCCCCGTAGCGGGCTTCGACGAGCAGTACTTC. This sequence joins TRBV5-5 and TRBJ2-7; TRBD2 matches 7 bases. The V gene's germline CDR1 is SGHKS and CDR2 YYEKEE (reference sequence). V lost 4 bases, J lost 5 bases, and 9 bases stayed unmatched. This CDR3 has 14 residues. The variable domain in full, completed from reference TRBV5-5 and TRBJ2-7, reads DAGVTQSPTHLIKTRGQQVTLRCSPISGHKSVSWYQQVLGQGPQFIFQYYEKEERGRGNFPDRFSARQFPNYSSELNVNALLLGDSALYLCASSPVAGFDEQYFGPGTRLTVT.

This chain joins TRBV28 and TRBJ1-1; D is possibly TRBD1 (6 bases). The CDR3 totals 15 residues. Germline CDR1 and CDR2: MDHEN and SYDVKM. The ends were cut back, 4 bases at V and 3 bases at J, with 15 bases in the middle. The CDR3 region has the DNA TGTGCCAGCAGTTCAACAGGGCTCGAGGACACTGAAGCTTTCTTT. It yields the protein CASSSTGLEDTEAFF. The entire variable domain, with the rest obtained from reference TRBV28 and TRBJ1-1, is as follows: DVKVTQSSRYLVKRTGEKVFLECVQDMDHENMFWYRQDPGLGLRLIYFSYDVKMKEKGDIPEGYSVSREKKERFSLILESASTNQTSMYLCASSSTGLEDTEAFFGQGTRLTVV.

The chain uses TRBV5-4 and TRBJ1-2, with unresolved D. This CDR3 is built from 12 residues. In germline, CDR1 is SGHNT, CDR2 YYREEE (reference sequence). Trimming took 6 bases from V and 6 from J, leaving 12 bases between them. CDR3 DNA sequence: TGTGCCAGCAATGGAGACGGAGATGGCTACACCTTC. This codes for CASNGDGDGYTF.

This clone came up a few times. This sequence joins TRBV4-3 and TRBJ2-1; 8 bases agree with TRBD2. The junction had 10 bases not matched to a gene; V was cut back by 1 base and J by 8 bases. The CDR3 totals 16 residues. Germline values: CDR1 LGHNA, CDR2 YSLEER. The CDR3 region is CASSQAKTGGPDEQFF. CDR3 coding DNA: TGCGCCAGCAGCCAAGCGAAAACGGGAGGGCCCGATGAGCAGTTCTTC.

The gene calls are TRBV19 and TRBJ2-5; the match to TRBD1 covers 9 bases. Germline V gives CDR1 LNHDA, CDR2 SQIVND (reference sequence). Unmatched junction bases numbered 2, after V lost 8 bases and J lost 7 bases. The length of the CDR3 is 11 residues. CDR3 sequence (DNA): TGTGCCAGTGGACAGGGGTTGACCCAGTACTTC. Translating gives CASGQGLTQYF.

This clone appeared a few times. The chain carries TRBV7-9 and TRBJ1-1; no clear D. CDR3 length equals 13 residues. Germline V gene lookup returns CDR1 SEHNR and CDR2 FQNEAQ (reference sequence). V shed 5 bases and J shed 7 bases, with 14 bases lying between them. CDR3 DNA sequence: TGTGCCAGCAGCCAAGTCGTGACAAATGAAGCTTTCTTT. Translated, it gives CASSQVVTNEAFF. The full variable domain, completed using reference TRBV7-9 and TRBJ1-1, is DTGVSQNPRHKITKRGQNVTFRCDPISEHNRLYWYRQTLGQGPEFLTYFQNEAQLEKSRLLSDRFSAERPKGSFSTLEIQRTEQGDSAMYLCASSQVVTNEAFFGQGTRLTVV.